A selection of T cell receptor beta chains follows, all from one sample in a study of T cells after yellow fever vaccination. Each CDR3 protein is one row after TCRdb ran MiXCR on the 5' RACE reads. The table has 250,000 to 300,000 distinct CDR3 sequences, around 4.9% seen once. Sequencing was performed on CD4+ T cells sorted from PBMCs, taken on the day of the yellow fever booster vaccination. The origin of the receptors is a man between 18 and 35 years old who received the YFV17D yellow fever vaccine. Both conserved end residues are part of each CDR3. The D gene is left open where the match is weak. Clone size is not always given. Where it is, it says once, few, many or a class for expanded clones.

TRBD2,TRBV11-2,TRBJ2-3,few,CASSLIPRAGGTDTQYF,TGTGCCAGCAGCTTAATCCCCAGAGCGGGGGGCACAGATACGCAGTATTTT
.,TRBV15,TRBJ1-1,few,CATSREVGNTEAFF,TGTGCCACCAGCAGAGAAGTAGGGAACACTGAAGCTTTCTTT
TRBD1,TRBV7-2,TRBJ2-5,few,CASSFNRGLETQYF,TGTGCCAGCAGCTTCAACAGGGGGCTGGAGACCCAGTACTTC
TRBD2,TRBV18,TRBJ2-7,.,CASSPGLGRAPYEQYF,TGTGCCAGCTCACCAGGGCTAGGGAGGGCCCCCTACGAGCAGTACTTC
.,TRBV7-9,TRBJ2-1,.,CASSPGPRTQKDNEQFF,TGTGCCAGCAGCCCCGGGCCCCGGACACAGAAAGACAATGAGCAGTTCTTC
.,TRBV4-3,TRBJ1-5,.,CASSQALGGDLNQPQHF,TGCGCCAGCAGCCAAGCTCTAGGAGGAGACCTTAATCAGCCCCAGCATTTT
TRBD2,TRBV9,TRBJ2-2,.,CASSVVPSGVTGELFF,TGTGCCAGCAGCGTAGTCCCTAGCGGGGTCACCGGGGAGCTGTTTTTT
.,TRBV10-3,TRBJ2-7,many,CAISETGTAGSYEQYF,TGTGCCATCAGTGAGACTGGGACAGCGGGTTCCTACGAGCAGTACTTC
.,TRBV6-5,TRBJ2-3,.,CASSYSPGVGDTQYF,TGTGCCAGCAGTTACTCCCCAGGGGTGGGAGATACGCAGTATTTT
TRBD1,TRBV9,TRBJ1-1,few,CASSVTGGAETEAFF,TGTGCCAGCAGCGTAACAGGGGGCGCGGAAACTGAAGCTTTCTTT
.,TRBV10-3,TRBJ1-2,.,CAISDLGVGYTF,TGTGCCATCAGTGATTTAGGGGTTGGCTACACCTTC
.,TRBV29-1,TRBJ2-5,.,CSVRQGGETQYF,TGCAGCGTCCGACAGGGAGGGGAGACCCAGTACTTC
.,TRBV5-4,TRBJ1-1,few,CASTRGRDTEAFF,TGTGCCAGCACCCGGGGAAGGGACACTGAAGCTTTCTTT
.,TRBV2,TRBJ2-4,many,CASGIYIQYF,TGTGCCAGCGGTATATACATTCAGTACTTC
TRBD1,TRBV20-1,TRBJ1-2,few,CSASLPGGQGGNYGYTF,TGCAGTGCTAGTTTACCTGGGGGACAGGGGGGCAACTATGGCTACACCTTC
.,TRBV27,TRBJ2-5,few,CASSFSSRETQYF,TGTGCCAGCAGTTTTTCTAGCAGAGAGACCCAGTACTTC
.,TRBV3-1,TRBJ1-1,few,CASSLSTLNTEAFF,TGTGCCAGCAGCCTCTCGACGTTGAACACTGAAGCTTTCTTT
.,TRBV11-2,TRBJ1-6,.,CASSLNTGQSPLHF,TGTGCCAGCAGCCTCAACACCGGCCAATCCCCCCTCCACTTT
.,TRBV18,TRBJ1-1,many,CASSPLGAVTGTEAFF,TGTGCCAGCTCACCACTGGGAGCGGTAACGGGAACTGAAGCTTTCTTT
.,TRBV9,TRBJ2-5,many,CASSVAAGSLETQYF,TGTGCCAGCAGCGTAGCGGCGGGGTCTCTTGAGACCCAGTACTTC
.,TRBV4-3,TRBJ2-5,many,CASSQSWGETQYF,TGCGCCAGCAGCCAATCGTGGGGAGAGACCCAGTACTTC
TRBD1,TRBV5-5,TRBJ1-1,few,CASSLGGNNRGPLQRAFF,TGTGCCAGCAGCTTAGGCGGAAACAACAGGGGACCTTTACAGCGAGCTTTCTTT
TRBD1,TRBV5-1,TRBJ1-1,many,CASSIGQGETEAFF,TGCGCCAGCAGCATTGGACAGGGCGAGACTGAAGCTTTCTTT
TRBD2,TRBV6-2/TRBV6-3,TRBJ2-1,many,CASRPLLSGGYSEQFF,TGTGCCAGCAGGCCCCTACTAAGCGGGGGGTATAGTGAGCAGTTCTTC
.,TRBV7-8,TRBJ1-2,many,CASSYIIGGGYTF,TGTGCCAGCAGCTATATAATCGGGGGGGGCTACACCTTC
.,TRBV20-1,TRBJ1-2,few,CSAKPRQAPYGYTF,TGCAGTGCCAAACCTAGACAGGCCCCCTATGGCTACACCTTC
.,TRBV3-1,TRBJ2-2,few,CASSQDGRGRGTGELFF,TGTGCCAGCAGCCAAGATGGGAGGGGGCGCGGAACCGGGGAGCTGTTTTTT
TRBD1,TRBV10-3,TRBJ2-1,.,CAISESGTGENEQFF,TGTGCCATCAGTGAGTCGGGGACAGGGGAAAATGAGCAGTTCTTC
.,TRBV6-1,TRBJ1-5,few,CASSGRVSNQPQHF,TGTGCCAGCAGTGGCAGGGTTAGCAATCAGCCCCAGCATTTT
.,TRBV30,TRBJ1-2,.,CAWSLDSLYGYTF,TGTGCCTGGAGTCTGGACAGCCTCTATGGCTACACCTTC
.,TRBV4-3,TRBJ1-4,few,CASSQAVSGGWLFF,TGCGCCAGCAGCCAAGCGGTGAGCGGGGGATGGCTGTTTTTT
.,TRBV28,TRBJ1-4,many,CASSLHATNEKLFF,TGTGCCAGCAGTTTGCATGCAACTAATGAAAAACTGTTTTTT
TRBD1,TRBV20-1,TRBJ2-2,few,CSVRQGNTGELFF,TGCAGTGTCAGACAGGGGAACACCGGGGAGCTGTTTTTT
.,TRBV15,TRBJ1-1,many,CATSREEGTEAFF,TGTGCCACCAGCAGAGAGGAGGGAACTGAAGCTTTCTTT
TRBD1,TRBV24-1,TRBJ2-2,.,CATSVDRGRPGELFF,TGTGCCACCAGTGTCGACAGGGGGAGACCCGGGGAGCTGTTTTTT
TRBD2,TRBV14,TRBJ2-2,.,CASSQVGGYTGELFF,TGTGCCAGCAGCCAAGTGGGGGGGTACACCGGGGAGCTGTTTTTT
.,TRBV29-1,TRBJ1-6,many,CSVAGSYNSPLHF,TGCAGCGTTGCTGGGTCCTATAATTCACCCCTCCACTTT
.,TRBV6-4,TRBJ2-2,many,CASSPDRQANTGELFF,TGTGCCAGCAGTCCCGATCGGCAGGCGAACACCGGGGAGCTGTTTTTT